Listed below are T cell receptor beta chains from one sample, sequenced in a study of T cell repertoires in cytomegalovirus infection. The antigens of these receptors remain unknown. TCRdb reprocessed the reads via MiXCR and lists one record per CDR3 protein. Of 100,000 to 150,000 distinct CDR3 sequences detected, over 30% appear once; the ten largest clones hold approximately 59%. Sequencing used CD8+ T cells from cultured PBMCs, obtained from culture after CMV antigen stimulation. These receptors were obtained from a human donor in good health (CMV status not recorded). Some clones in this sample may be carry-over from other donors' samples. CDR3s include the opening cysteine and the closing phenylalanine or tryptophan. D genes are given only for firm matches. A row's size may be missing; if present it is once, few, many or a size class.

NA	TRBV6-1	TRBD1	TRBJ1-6	TGTGCCAGCAGTCCTGGACAGGGAGGGGGCTCGTCACCCCTCCACTTT	CASSPGQGGGSSPLHF
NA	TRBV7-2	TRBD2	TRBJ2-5	TGTGCCAGCAGCCACGGACTAGCGGGGGGTCAAGAGACCCAGTACTTC	CASSHGLAGGQETQYF
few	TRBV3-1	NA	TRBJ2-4	TGTGCCAGCAGCCGACTTCCCGAGGCGGGCAGTAAAAACATTCAGTACTTC	CASSRLPEAGSKNIQYF
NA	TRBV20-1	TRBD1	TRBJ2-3	TGCAGTGCTAGAGATCCCCCGACAGGGTTAGATACGCAGTATTTT	CSARDPPTGLDTQYF
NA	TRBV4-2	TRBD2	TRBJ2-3	TGTGCCAGCAGCCAAGACCTCAACGGGGGGGCCGTGGATACGCAGTATTTT	CASSQDLNGGAVDTQYF
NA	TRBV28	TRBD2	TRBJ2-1	TGTGCCAGCAGTATCCTACCTAGCGGGGGGGCAAATGAGCAGTTCTTC	CASSILPSGGANEQFF
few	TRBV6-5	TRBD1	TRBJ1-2	TGTGCCAGCAGTTACTCTGGGACAGGGATTGGCTACACCTTC	CASSYSGTGIGYTF
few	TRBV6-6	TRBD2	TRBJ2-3	TGTGCCAGCAGTTACGCTAGCGGGGGAAGTCAAGATACGCAGTATTTT	CASSYASGGSQDTQYF
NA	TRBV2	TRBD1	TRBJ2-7	TGTGCCAGCAGTGAAGCGCGTCAGGGGGCCTCCTACGAGCAGTACTTC	CASSEARQGASYEQYF
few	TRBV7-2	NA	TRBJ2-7	TGTGCCAGCAGCGCGGGACAGAGTGAGCAGTACTTC	CASSAGQSEQYF
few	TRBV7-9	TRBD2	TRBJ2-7	TGTGCCAGCAGCTTAGAGGGGGGACTAGCAACGCAGTACTTC	CASSLEGGLATQYF
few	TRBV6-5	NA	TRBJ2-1	TGTGCCAGCAGTTACTCGCGGGGAAGCTCCTACAATGAGCAGTTCTTC	CASSYSRGSSYNEQFF
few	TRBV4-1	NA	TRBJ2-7	TGCGCCAGCAGCCAATCGCAGGGTGGGTACGAGCAGTACTTC	CASSQSQGGYEQYF
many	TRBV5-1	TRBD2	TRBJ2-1	TGCGCCAGCAGCAACGGGACTAGCGGGGGGGCTAGGACCTACAATGAGCAGTTCTTC	CASSNGTSGGARTYNEQFF
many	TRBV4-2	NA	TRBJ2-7	TGTGCCAGCAGCCAAGTTTCAGGGGACTCCTACGAGCAGTACTTC	CASSQVSGDSYEQYF
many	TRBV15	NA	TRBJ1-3	TGTGCCACACAAAACATGGGGGGGATATCGAGCTCTGGAAACACCATATATTTT	CATQNMGGISSSGNTIYF
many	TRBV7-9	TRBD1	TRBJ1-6	TGTGCCAGCAGCTTACTCGGGACAGGGACCTATAATTCACCCCTCCACTTT	CASSLLGTGTYNSPLHF
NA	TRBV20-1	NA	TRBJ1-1	TGCAGTGCTAGTACCCAAAGCCAGGGTTCTGAAGCTTTCTTT	CSASTQSQGSEAFF
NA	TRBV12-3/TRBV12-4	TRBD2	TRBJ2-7	TGTGCCAGCAGTTCCGGGGGGTGGACCTACGAGCAGTACTTC	CASSSGGWTYEQYF
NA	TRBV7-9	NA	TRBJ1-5	TGTGCCAGCAGCTTTGAGGGAACGCAGCCCCAGCATTTT	CASSFEGTQPQHF
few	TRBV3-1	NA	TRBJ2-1	TGTGCCAGCAGCCTTCCGGGAGCAGACCTCCTAAGCTCCTACAATGAGCAGTTCTTC	CASSLPGADLLSSYNEQFF
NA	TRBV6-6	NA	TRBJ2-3	TGTGCCAGCAGTTACTCGTCGGCCGTTGGTGGCACAGATACGCAGTATTTT	CASSYSSAVGGTDTQYF
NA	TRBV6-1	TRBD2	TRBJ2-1	TGTGCCAGCAGTGAAGCGGGGGGGTACAATGAGCAGTTCTTC	CASSEAGGYNEQFF
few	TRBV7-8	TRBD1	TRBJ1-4	TGTGCCAGCAGCTCCGGACAGGAGGCTAATGAAAAACTGTTTTTT	CASSSGQEANEKLFF
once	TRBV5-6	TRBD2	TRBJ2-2	TGTGCCAGCAGCTTGCCTAGCGGGGATACGACCGGGGAGCTGTTTTTT	CASSLPSGDTTGELFF
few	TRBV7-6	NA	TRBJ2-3	TGTGCCAGCAGCTTAATGGTAGGCAGAAACACAGATACGCAGTATTTT	CASSLMVGRNTDTQYF
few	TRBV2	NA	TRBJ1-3	TGTGCCAGCAGGCCTCGGGAGTCCGACTCTGGAAACACCATATATTTT	CASRPRESDSGNTIYF
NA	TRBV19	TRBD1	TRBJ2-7	TGTGCCAGTAGTGACAGGGGTAAAGTCTACGAGCAGTACTTC	CASSDRGKVYEQYF
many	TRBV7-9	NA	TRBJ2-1	TGTGCCAGCAGTCGAGAGGGGGAAAGCCTCTTC	CASSREGESLF
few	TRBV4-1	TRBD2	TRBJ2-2	TGCGCCAGCAGCCCTTTAGACCTCAGCGGGGGGTACACCGGGGAGCTGTTTTTT	CASSPLDLSGGYTGELFF
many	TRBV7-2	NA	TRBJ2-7	TGTGCCAGCAGAAAGACGGACGAATCCGGCGAGCAGTACTTC	CASRKTDESGEQYF
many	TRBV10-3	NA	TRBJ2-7	TGTGCCATCAGTGAGCCCTCGGATCCGTACTACGAGCAGTACTTC	CAISEPSDPYYEQYF
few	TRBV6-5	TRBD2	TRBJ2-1	TGTGCCACCTATATAGCGGGGGATGGGGGTGAGCAGTTCTTC	CATYIAGDGGEQFF
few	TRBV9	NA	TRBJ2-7	TGTGCCAGCAGCGTAGGGAATCCCCCCTACGAGCAGTACTTC	CASSVGNPPYEQYF
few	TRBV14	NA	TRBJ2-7	TGTGCCAGCAGCCAAGAGGCCAGGGGAATCTACGAGCAGTACTTC	CASSQEARGIYEQYF
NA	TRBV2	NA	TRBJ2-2	TGTGCCAGCAGTGAAACACAGACGAACACCGGGGAGCTGTTTTTT	CASSETQTNTGELFF
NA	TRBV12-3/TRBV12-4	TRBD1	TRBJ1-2	TGTGCCAGCAGTTTCCTCCCCATGGACAGGGGAAGCTATGGCTACACCTTC	CASSFLPMDRGSYGYTF
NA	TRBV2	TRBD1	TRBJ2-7	TGTGCCAGCAGTGAATTGGGACAGGGCGACGAGCAGTACTTC	CASSELGQGDEQYF
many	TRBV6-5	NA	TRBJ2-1	TGTGCCAGCAGTAAACAGGGTACCTACAATGAGCAGTTCTTC	CASSKQGTYNEQFF
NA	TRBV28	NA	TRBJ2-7	TGTGCCAGCAGTTTTGCAGGGGGGGACGAGCAGTACTTC	CASSFAGGDEQYF
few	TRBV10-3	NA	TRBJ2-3	TGTGCCATCTCTGAAGGGATTCAAGACACAGATACGCAGTATTTT	CAISEGIQDTDTQYF
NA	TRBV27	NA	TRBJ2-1	TGTGCCAGCAGTTTATCGGTTCATGAGCAGTTCTTC	CASSLSVHEQFF
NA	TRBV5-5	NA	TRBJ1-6	TGTGCCAGCAGCTCGATGGGCAGGGGCGGAGTGTCACCCCTCCACTTT	CASSSMGRGGVSPLHF
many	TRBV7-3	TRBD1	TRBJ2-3	TGTGCCAGCAGCCCGGGACAGGGTACAGATACGCAGTATTTT	CASSPGQGTDTQYF
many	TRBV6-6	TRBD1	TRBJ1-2	TGTGCCAGCAGTTACGCCGAGACGACAGGGGGACGGCGTGGCTACACCTTC	CASSYAETTGGRRGYTF
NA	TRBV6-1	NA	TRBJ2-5	TGTGCCAGCAGTGAAGTAAGAGTCCTTCCCTCGGAGACCCAGTACTTC	CASSEVRVLPSETQYF
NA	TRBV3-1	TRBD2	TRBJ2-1	TGTGCCAGCAGCCAAGTAAAGGCCGCTAGCGGGGTTGAGTGGTCCTACAATGAGCAGTTCTTC	CASSQVKAASGVEWSYNEQFF
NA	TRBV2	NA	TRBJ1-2	TGTGCCAGCAGTGAAGCGCAGGCGGATGGCTACACCTTC	CASSEAQADGYTF
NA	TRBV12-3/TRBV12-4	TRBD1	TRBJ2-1	TGTGCCAGCAGTCCAGGACAGGGGACCTACAATGAGCAGTTCTTC	CASSPGQGTYNEQFF
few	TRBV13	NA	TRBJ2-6	TGTGCCAGCAGCTCCCCCGGGGCCAACGTCCTGACTTTC	CASSSPGANVLTF
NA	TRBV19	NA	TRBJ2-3	TGTGCCAGTAGTCCGGGGACCTTGGGCACAGATACGCAGTATTTT	CASSPGTLGTDTQYF
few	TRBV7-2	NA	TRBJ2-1	TGTGCCAGCAGCTCTACTAGGTTGAGGAATGAGCAGTTCTTC	CASSSTRLRNEQFF
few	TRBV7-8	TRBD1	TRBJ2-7	TGTGCCAGCAGCGTGTCAACAGGGGAAGAGCAGTACTTC	CASSVSTGEEQYF
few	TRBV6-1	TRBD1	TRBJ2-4	TGTGCCAGCAGTGCGGTCCAGGGGGACATTCAGTACTTC	CASSAVQGDIQYF
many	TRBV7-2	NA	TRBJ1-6	TGTGCCAGCAGCTTAGTACGGATGTCCTCACCCCTCCACTTT	CASSLVRMSSPLHF
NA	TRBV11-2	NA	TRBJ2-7	TGTGCCAGCAGCTTATGTGGGGCGGGGCAGTACTTC	CASSLCGAGQYF
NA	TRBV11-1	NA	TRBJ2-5	TGTGCCAGCAGCCAAGGGGGCCAAGAGACCCAGTACTTC	CASSQGGQETQYF